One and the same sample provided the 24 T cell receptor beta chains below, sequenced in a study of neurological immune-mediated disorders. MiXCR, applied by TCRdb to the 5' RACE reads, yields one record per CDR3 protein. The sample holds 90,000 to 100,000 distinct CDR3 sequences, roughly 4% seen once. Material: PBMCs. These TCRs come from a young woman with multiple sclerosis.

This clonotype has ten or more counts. This CDR3 reads CASSSGVSGELFF. For the CDR3, the DNA is TGTGCCAGCAGTTCGGGGGTATCCGGGGAGCTGTTTTTT. The J gene is TRBJ2-2, the V gene TRBV28; weak D call: TRBD2 (6 bases). The CDR3 is made up of 13 amino acids. Looked up from germline, CDR1 is MDHEN and CDR2 is SYDVKM. The ends were cut back, 4 bases at V and 6 bases at J, with 9 bases in the middle.

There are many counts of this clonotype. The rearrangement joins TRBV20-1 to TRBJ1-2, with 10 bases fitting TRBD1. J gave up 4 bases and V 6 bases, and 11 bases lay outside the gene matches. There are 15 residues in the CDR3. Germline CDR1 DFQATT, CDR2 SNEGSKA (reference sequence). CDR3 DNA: TGCAGTGCAACTTCCGGACAGGGGGGGGGCTATGGCTACACCTTC. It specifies CSATSGQGGGYGYTF.

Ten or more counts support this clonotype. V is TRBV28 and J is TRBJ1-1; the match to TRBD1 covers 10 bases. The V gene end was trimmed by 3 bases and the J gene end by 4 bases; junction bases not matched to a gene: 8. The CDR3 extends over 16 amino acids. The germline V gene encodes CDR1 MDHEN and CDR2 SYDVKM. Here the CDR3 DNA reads TGTGCCAGCAGTTTTAGGGACAGGGGATTGGGCACTGAAGCTTTCTTT. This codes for CASSFRDRGLGTEAFF.

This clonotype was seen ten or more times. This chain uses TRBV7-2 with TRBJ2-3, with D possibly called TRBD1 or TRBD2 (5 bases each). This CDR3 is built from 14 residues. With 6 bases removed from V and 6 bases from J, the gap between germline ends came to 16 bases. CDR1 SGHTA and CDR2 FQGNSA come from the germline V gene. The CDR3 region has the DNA TGTGCCAGCAGGCAAACTAGTGGGGGTGATACGCAGTATTTT. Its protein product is CASRQTSGGDTQYF.

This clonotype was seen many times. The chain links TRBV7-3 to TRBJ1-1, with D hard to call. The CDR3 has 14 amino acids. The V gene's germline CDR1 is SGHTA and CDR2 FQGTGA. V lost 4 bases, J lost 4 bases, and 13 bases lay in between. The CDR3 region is CASSSHAGPTEAFF. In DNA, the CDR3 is TGTGCCAGCAGCTCCCACGCCGGGCCCACTGAAGCTTTCTTT.

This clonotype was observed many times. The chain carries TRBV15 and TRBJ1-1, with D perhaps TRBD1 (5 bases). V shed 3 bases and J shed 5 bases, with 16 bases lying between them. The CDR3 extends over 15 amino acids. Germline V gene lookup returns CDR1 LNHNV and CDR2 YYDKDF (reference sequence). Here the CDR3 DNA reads TGTGCCACCAGCAGGGAATACGGGGGAACAACTGAAGCTTTCTTT. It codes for CATSREYGGTTEAFF. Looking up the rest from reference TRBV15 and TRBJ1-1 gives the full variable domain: DAMVIQNPRYQVTQFGKPVTLSCSQTLNHNVMYWYQQKSSQAPKLLFHYYDKDFNNEADTPDNFQSRRPNTSFCFLDIRSPGLGDTAMYLCATSREYGGTTEAFFGQGTRLTVV.

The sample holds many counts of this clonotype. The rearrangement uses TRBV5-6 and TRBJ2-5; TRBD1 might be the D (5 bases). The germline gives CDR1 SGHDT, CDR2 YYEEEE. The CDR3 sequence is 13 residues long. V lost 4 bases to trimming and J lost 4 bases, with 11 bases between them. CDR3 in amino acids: CASSLGHRETQYF. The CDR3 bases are TGTGCCAGCAGCCTCGGACACAGAGAGACCCAGTACTTC.

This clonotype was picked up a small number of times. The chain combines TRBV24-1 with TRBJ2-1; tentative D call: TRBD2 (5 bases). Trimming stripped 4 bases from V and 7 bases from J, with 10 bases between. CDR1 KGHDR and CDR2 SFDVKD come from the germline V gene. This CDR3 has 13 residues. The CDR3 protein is CATSDSDSNEQFF. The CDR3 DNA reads TGTGCCACCAGTGACTCGGACTCAAATGAGCAGTTCTTC.

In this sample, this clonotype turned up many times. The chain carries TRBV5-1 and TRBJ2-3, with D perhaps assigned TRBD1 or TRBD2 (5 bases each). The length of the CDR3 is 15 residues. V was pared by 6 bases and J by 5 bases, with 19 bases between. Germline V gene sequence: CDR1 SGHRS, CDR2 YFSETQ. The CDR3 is CASTRQSGNRDTQYF. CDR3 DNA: TGCGCCAGCACCCGACAGTCGGGGAATCGAGATACGCAGTATTTT.

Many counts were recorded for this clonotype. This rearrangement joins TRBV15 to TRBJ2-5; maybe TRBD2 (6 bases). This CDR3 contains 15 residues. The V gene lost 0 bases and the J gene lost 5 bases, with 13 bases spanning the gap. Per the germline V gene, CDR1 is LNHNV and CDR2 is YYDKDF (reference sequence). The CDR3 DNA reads TGTGCCACCAGCAGAGATGCCCCGGGAGCTGAGACCCAGTACTTC. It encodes CATSRDAPGAETQYF.

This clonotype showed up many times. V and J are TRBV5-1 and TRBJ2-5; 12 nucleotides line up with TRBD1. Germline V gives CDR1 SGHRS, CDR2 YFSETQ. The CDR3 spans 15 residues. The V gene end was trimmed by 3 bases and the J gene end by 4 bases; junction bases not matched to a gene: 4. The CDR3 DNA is TGCGCCAGCAGCTCCGGGACAGGGGGCCCAGAGACCCAGTACTTC. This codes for CASSSGTGGPETQYF.

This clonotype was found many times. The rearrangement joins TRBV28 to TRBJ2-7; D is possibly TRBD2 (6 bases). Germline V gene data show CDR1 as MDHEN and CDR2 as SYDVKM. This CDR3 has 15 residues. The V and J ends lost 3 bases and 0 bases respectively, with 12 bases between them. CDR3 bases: TGTGCCAGCAGTTTCGGACGGGACTTCTCCTACGAGCAGTACTTC. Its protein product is CASSFGRDFSYEQYF.

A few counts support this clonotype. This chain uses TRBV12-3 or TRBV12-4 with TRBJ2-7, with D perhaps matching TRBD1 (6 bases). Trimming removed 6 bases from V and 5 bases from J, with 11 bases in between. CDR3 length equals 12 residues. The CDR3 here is CASSYGQNEQYF. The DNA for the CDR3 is TGTGCCAGCAGCTACGGACAGAACGAGCAGTACTTC.

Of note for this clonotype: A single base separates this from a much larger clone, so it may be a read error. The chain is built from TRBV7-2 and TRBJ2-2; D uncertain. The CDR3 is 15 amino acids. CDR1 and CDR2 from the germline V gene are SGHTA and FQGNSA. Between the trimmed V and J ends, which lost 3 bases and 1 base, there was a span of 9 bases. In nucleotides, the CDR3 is TGTGCCAGCAGCTTCAAGGGTAAGAACACCGGGGAGCTGTTTTTT. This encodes CASSFKGKNTGELFF.

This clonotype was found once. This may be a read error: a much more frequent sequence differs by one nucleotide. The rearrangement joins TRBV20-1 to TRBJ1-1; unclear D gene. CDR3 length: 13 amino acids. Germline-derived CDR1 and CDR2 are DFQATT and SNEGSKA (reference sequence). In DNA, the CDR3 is TGCAGTGATAGATCCTCCCTCAACACTGAAGCTTTCTTT. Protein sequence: CSDRSSLNTEAFF.

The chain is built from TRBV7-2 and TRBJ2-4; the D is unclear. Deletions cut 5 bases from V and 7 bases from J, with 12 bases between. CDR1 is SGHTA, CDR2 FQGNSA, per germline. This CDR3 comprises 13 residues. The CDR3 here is CASSRGVWNIQYF. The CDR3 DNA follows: TGTGCCAGCAGCCGAGGCGTCTGGAACATTCAGTACTTC.

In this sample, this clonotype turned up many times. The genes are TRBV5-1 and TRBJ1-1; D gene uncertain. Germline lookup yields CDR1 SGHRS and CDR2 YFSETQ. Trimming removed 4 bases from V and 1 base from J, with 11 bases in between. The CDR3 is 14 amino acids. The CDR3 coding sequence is TGCGCCAGCAGCGTGGGAGGGTCGAACACTGAAGCTTTCTTT. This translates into CASSVGGSNTEAFF.

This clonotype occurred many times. The CDR3 reads CASSLGGATYNEQFF. In DNA form, the CDR3 reads TGCGCCAGCAGCTTGGGGGGGGCTACCTACAATGAGCAGTTCTTC. The V call is TRBV5-1, the J call TRBJ2-1; D might be TRBD1 or TRBD2, each matching 6 bases. CDR3 length: 15 amino acids. The V and J ends lost 0 bases and 2 bases respectively, with 9 bases between them. The germline V gene has CDR1 SGHRS and CDR2 YFSETQ.

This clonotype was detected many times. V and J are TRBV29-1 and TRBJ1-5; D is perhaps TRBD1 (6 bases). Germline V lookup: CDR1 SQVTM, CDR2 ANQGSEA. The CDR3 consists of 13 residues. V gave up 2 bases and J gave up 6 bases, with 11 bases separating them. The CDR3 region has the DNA TGCAGCGTTGAACAAGTCAGGGGTCAGCCCCAGCATTTT. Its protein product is CSVEQVRGQPQHF.

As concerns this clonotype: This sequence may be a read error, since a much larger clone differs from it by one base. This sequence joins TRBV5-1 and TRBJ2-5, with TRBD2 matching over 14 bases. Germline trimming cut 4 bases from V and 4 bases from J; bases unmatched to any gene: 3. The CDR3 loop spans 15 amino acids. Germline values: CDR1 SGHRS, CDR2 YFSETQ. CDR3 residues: CASSLGLAGVETQYF. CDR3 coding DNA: TGCGCCAGCAGCCTGGGACTAGCGGGGGTAGAGACCCAGTACTTC.

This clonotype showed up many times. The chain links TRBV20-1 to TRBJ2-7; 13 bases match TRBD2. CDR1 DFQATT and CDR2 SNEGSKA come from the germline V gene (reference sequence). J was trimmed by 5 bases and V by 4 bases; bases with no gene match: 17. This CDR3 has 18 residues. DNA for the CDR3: TGCAGTGCTACTAAACCACCGACTAGCGGGAGGACGCTAGACGAGCAGTACTTC. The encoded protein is CSATKPPTSGRTLDEQYF.

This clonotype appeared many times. CDR3 amino acids: CASSLTGTGGYEQYF. For the CDR3, the DNA is TGTGCCAGCAGCTTAACAGGGACGGGGGGCTACGAGCAGTACTTC. The genes are TRBV7-3 and TRBJ2-7, with TRBD2 matching 7 bases. The CDR3 consists of 15 residues. J was trimmed by 3 bases and V by 0 bases; bases with no gene match: 5. The germline gives CDR1 SGHTA, CDR2 FQGTGA. Full variable domain (remainder filled in from reference TRBV7-3 and TRBJ2-7): GAGVSQTPSNKVTEKGKYVELRCDPISGHTALYWYRQSLGQGPEFLIYFQGTGAADDSGLPNDRFFAVRPEGSVSTLKIQRTERGDSAVYLCASSLTGTGGYEQYFGPGTRLTVT.

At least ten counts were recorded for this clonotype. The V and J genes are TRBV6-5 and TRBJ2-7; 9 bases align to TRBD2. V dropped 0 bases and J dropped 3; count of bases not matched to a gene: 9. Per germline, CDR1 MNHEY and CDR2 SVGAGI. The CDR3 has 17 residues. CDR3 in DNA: TGTGCCAGCAGTTACTCGGTGGCTAGCGGGAATCACTACGAGCAGTACTTC. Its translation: CASSYSVASGNHYEQYF.

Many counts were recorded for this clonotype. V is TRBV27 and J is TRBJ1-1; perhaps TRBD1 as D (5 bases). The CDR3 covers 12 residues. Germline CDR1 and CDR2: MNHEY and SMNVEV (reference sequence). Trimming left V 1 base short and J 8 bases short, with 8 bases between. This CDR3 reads CASSLWPGEAFF. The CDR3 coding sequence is TGTGCCAGCAGTTTATGGCCAGGGGAAGCTTTCTTT.